Shown below are 8 T cell receptor beta chains from a single sample sequenced in a study of OX40 agonist ivuxolimab in advanced cancers. Profiling relied on immunoSEQ multiplex PCR, and the TCRdb table lists in-frame clones only, not all of them. This table has roughly 56,000 clones, more than 75% appearing once. The input for sequencing was CD4+ or CD8+ T cells sorted from blood, taken in a trial of the OX40 agonist ivuxolimab. All receptors derive from an adult with an advanced solid tumor such as melanoma, head and neck, liver or kidney cancer.

The V and J genes are TRBV29-1 and TRBJ2-1; D remains ambiguous. CDR1 and CDR2 from the germline V gene are SQVTM and ANQGSEA. This CDR3 comprises 13 residues. Trimming stripped 2 bases from V and 0 bases from J, with 5 bases between. CDR3 residues: CSVESRSYNEQFF. DNA of the CDR3: TGCAGCGTTGAATCCCGCTCCTACAATGAGCAGTTCTTC.

This clone appeared a few times. The chain recombines TRBV18 with TRBJ1-5; D gene uncertain. CDR3 length: 12 residues. Per germline, CDR1 KGHSH and CDR2 LQKENI. V shed 2 bases and J shed 9 bases, with 8 bases lying between them. The CDR3 is CASSPSDRPQHF. As DNA, the CDR3 is TGTGCCAGCTCACCAAGTGACCGGCCCCAGCATTTT.

The chain uses TRBV5-4 and TRBJ2-1; TRBD2 matches at 11 bases. Trimming took 5 bases from V and 8 from J; bases not matched to a gene: 6. This CDR3 is built from 14 residues. Per germline, CDR1 SGHNT and CDR2 YYREEE (reference sequence). As DNA, the CDR3 is TGTGCCAGCAGAAAGCTAGCGGGAGGACATGAGCAGTTCTTC. Translation: CASRKLAGGHEQFF.

The chain joins TRBV6-1 to TRBJ2-5; 12 bases align to TRBD2. Germline assignment: CDR1 MNHNS and CDR2 SASEGT. With V trimmed by 4 bases and J by 2 bases, 5 bases remained unmatched. The CDR3 consists of 16 residues. The CDR3 spells CASSVVLAGGQETQYF. CDR3 in DNA: TGTGCCAGCAGTGTAGTACTAGCGGGAGGACAAGAGACCCAGTACTTC.

The V call is TRBV30, the J call TRBJ1-2; D unresolved. The CDR3 has 13 amino acids. V lost 2 bases and J 1 base, leaving 8 bases between the germline ends. Germline loops: CDR1 GTSNPN, CDR2 SVGIG (reference sequence). CDR3 protein: CAWSKLSNYGYTF. The CDR3 DNA reads as TGTGCCTGGAGTAAATTAAGTAACTATGGCTACACCTTC.

V and J are TRBV10-3 and TRBJ2-3, with 8 nucleotides matching TRBD1. The CDR3 totals 15 residues. The V and J ends lost 10 bases and 11 bases, in that order; junction bases with no gene match: 20. Germline CDR1 reads ENHRY; CDR2 reads SYGVKD. CDR3 protein: CAKETGQGFSLLQYF. The DNA for the CDR3 is TGTGCCAAGGAGACTGGACAGGGCTTCTCCCTTTTGCAGTATTTT.

V and J are TRBV7-3 and TRBJ1-1; 7 bases align to TRBD1. V dropped 1 base and J dropped 4; count of bases not matched to a gene: 3. This CDR3 is built from 14 residues. Germline CDR1 SGHTA, CDR2 FQGTGA. The CDR3 protein is CASSLNTGATEAFF. CDR3 nucleotide sequence: TGTGCCAGCAGCTTAAACACAGGGGCCACTGAAGCTTTCTTT.

Regarding this clone: Within the sample, other DNA sequences also encode this same CDR3. The genes are TRBV30 and TRBJ2-1; TRBD1 is a possible D gene (6 bases). The CDR3 has 14 residues. Germline assignment: CDR1 GTSNPN and CDR2 SVGIG (reference sequence). The V gene lost 2 bases and the J gene lost 4 bases, with 12 bases spanning the gap. The CDR3 DNA sequence: TGTGCCTGGAGTTTGACAGGAGGTTACAATGAGCAGTTCTTC. This gives the protein CAWSLTGGYNEQFF.